This T cell receptor (beta chain) was captured by sequencing in a study of blood T cell repertoires in COVID-19. Looking at the study overall: Collection of acute and convalescent COVID-19 samples took place in the United States, Italy and Spain. PBMCs, B-cell-depleted T cells, or T cells were the source of the cDNA or gDNA that made up the material.

How the authors handled the data: Nucleated cell number was recorded as an estimate derived from reference gene primer amplification. Profiling relied on immunoSEQ multiplex PCR, and the TCRdb table lists in-frame clones only, not all of them. That table is the source of V, J and clone size, and D and trimming were worked out from the DNA. Of 100,000 or so clones listed, around 90% were seen once; the top ten hold around 2%. V was clipped by 2 bases and J by 2 bases; unmatched bases: 2. This CDR3 contains 14 residues. CDR1 is SGHNT, CDR2 YYREEE, per germline (reference sequence). This clonotype originated in a man aged 50-59 years with active COVID-19. The specimen was peripheral blood. The chain joins TRBV5-4 to TRBJ1-2; 8 bases are shared with TRBD1. The CDR3 DNA is TGTGCCAGCAGCTTCGGACAGGGAAACTATGGCTACACCTTC. It codes for CASSFGQGNYGYTF.